The T cell receptor (beta chain) described here comes from a study of post-analysis software for immune sequencing data. Whole-study results and caveats: TRBV5-6, TRBV5-1 and TRBV20-1 were among five TRBV segments more frequent in patients than controls.

This clonotype has just a few counts. Antigen: not known. Included in the TCR beta cDNA libraries were unique molecular identifiers. TCRdb re-called the PCR reads with MiXCR, one entry per CDR3 protein. The sample lists 820,000 or so distinct CDR3 sequences, about 53% occurring once. With 2 bases removed from V and 5 bases from J, the gap between germline ends came to 9 bases. Germline CDR1 reads MNHEY; CDR2 reads SVGAGI. CDR3 length: 13 residues. Sequencing used blood. The receptor comes from a girl aged 10 to 17 with multiple sclerosis. The rearrangement joins TRBV6-5 to TRBJ1-2, with D tentatively TRBD1 (6 bases). DNA for the CDR3: TGTGCCAGCAGTTACGAGGACAGTTATGGCTACACCTTC. The encoded protein is CASSYEDSYGYTF.